Below are 18 T cell receptor beta chains sequenced from a single sample in a study of neurological immune-mediated disorders. TCRdb used MiXCR to reprocess the 5' RACE reads, holding one entry per CDR3 protein. Here the sample spans 78,000 or so distinct CDR3 sequences, roughly 4.8% being singletons. Sequenced input: PBMCs. These receptor sequences come from a woman in her 30s with multiple sclerosis.

This clonotype was seen at least ten times. V is TRBV6-2 or TRBV6-3 and J is TRBJ1-1, with D perhaps matching TRBD1 (6 bases). CDR1 is MNHEY and CDR2 is SVGEGT in the germline V gene. V was shortened by 8 bases and J by 3 bases, with 10 bases between the two germline ends. The CDR3 has 12 amino acids. DNA of the CDR3: TGTGCCAGCCGGACAGTGGACACTGAAGCTTTCTTT. It yields the protein CASRTVDTEAFF.

This clonotype was detected ten times or more. The chain recombines TRBV20-1 with TRBJ2-3, with TRBD1 as a possible D gene (6 bases). This CDR3 has 16 amino acids. Trimming took off 6 bases at V and 0 bases at J, with 19 bases between the two ends. CDR1 and CDR2 from the germline V gene are DFQATT and SNEGSKA (reference sequence). The CDR3, as DNA: TGCAGTGCCATCGACAGGATCGCGGCTAGCACAGATACGCAGTATTTT. Residues: CSAIDRIAASTDTQYF.

This clonotype was counted many times. The chain carries TRBV20-1 and TRBJ2-2; D unclear. Germline V gene sequence: CDR1 DFQATT, CDR2 SNEGSKA (reference sequence). The CDR3 covers 13 residues. Trimming stripped 1 base from V and 1 base from J, with 4 bases between. CDR3 protein: CSARVRNTGELFF. CDR3 bases: TGCAGTGCTAGAGTCAGGAACACCGGGGAGCTGTTTTTT.

This clonotype was detected ten times or more. This chain connects TRBV10-2 to TRBJ2-3; weak D call: TRBD2 (6 bases). The CDR3 length is 14 residues. Trimming removed 6 bases at V and 4 bases at J, with 14 bases between. Looked up from germline, CDR1 is WSHSY and CDR2 is SAAADI. CDR3 region: CASRDRDFSDTQYF. CDR3 sequence (DNA): TGCGCCAGCAGGGACCGGGACTTCTCAGATACGCAGTATTTT.

The sample holds many counts of this clonotype. The chain has TRBV29-1 and TRBJ2-2; D gene ambiguous. V lost 3 bases, J lost 6 bases, and 8 bases lay in between. The CDR3 loop spans 12 amino acids. CDR1 and CDR2 from the germline V gene are SQVTM and ANQGSEA. The CDR3 DNA follows: TGCAGCGTTGAGCGGCCCCCCGGGGAGCTGTTTTTT. Its protein is CSVERPPGELFF.

There are a few counts of this clonotype. The chain carries TRBV20-1 and TRBJ2-5, with 11 bases identical to TRBD1. From germline, CDR1 is DFQATT and CDR2 SNEGSKA (reference sequence). V gave up 5 bases and J gave up 3 bases; unmatched junction bases: 17. The length of the CDR3 is 18 residues. The CDR3, as DNA: TGCAGTGCTGGACACCGGGACAGGGGGTTTTTGAGTGAAGAGACCCAGTACTTC. Protein sequence: CSAGHRDRGFLSEETQYF.

This clonotype was counted at least ten times. The chain carries TRBV5-1 and TRBJ2-7; TRBD2 matches 11 bases. CDR3 size: 15 residues. CDR1 is SGHRS and CDR2 is YFSETQ in the germline V gene. The J segment lost 7 bases and the V segment lost 4 bases, leaving 10 bases of the junction unmatched. CDR3 residues: CASSPIAGGPGEQYF. CDR3 in DNA: TGCGCCAGCAGCCCTATAGCGGGAGGGCCGGGTGAGCAGTACTTC. The full variable domain, completed using reference TRBV5-1 and TRBJ2-7, is KAGVTQTPRYLIKTRGQQVTLSCSPISGHRSVSWYQQTPGQGLQFLFEYFSETQRNKGNFPGRFSGRQFSNSRSEMNVSTLELGDSALYLCASSPIAGGPGEQYFGPGTRLTVT.

Many counts were recorded for this clonotype. The chain joins TRBV7-2 to TRBJ2-1, with 7 bases identical to TRBD2. This CDR3 is 14 amino acids long. Germline loops: CDR1 SGHTA, CDR2 FQGNSA. The V and J ends lost 5 bases and 9 bases, in that order; junction bases with no gene match: 10. CDR3 protein: CASSPPTSSPEQFF. The DNA of the CDR3 is TGTGCCAGCAGCCCGCCGACTAGCTCCCCTGAGCAGTTCTTC.

This clonotype was counted many times. This rearrangement joins TRBV20-1 to TRBJ2-3; TRBD1 agrees at 10 bases. The CDR3 is 20 amino acids. Germline V gene sequence: CDR1 DFQATT, CDR2 SNEGSKA (reference sequence). The junction had 18 bases not matched to a gene; V was cut back by 1 base and J by 2 bases. The CDR3 bases are TGCAGTGCTAGAGGAGACCGGGACAGGGGACATGAGGGTCCCACAGATACGCAGTATTTT. This sequence encodes CSARGDRDRGHEGPTDTQYF.

This clonotype occurred many times. This chain links TRBV7-3 with TRBJ1-1; D remains ambiguous. CDR3 length: 16 residues. V gave up 2 bases and J gave up 0 bases, with 13 bases separating them. Germline values: CDR1 SGHTA, CDR2 FQGTGA. The chain's CDR3 is CASSLVADLLNTEAFF. DNA of the CDR3: TGTGCCAGCAGCTTAGTCGCGGACCTTCTGAACACTGAAGCTTTCTTT.

The chain couples TRBV5-1 to TRBJ1-2; possible D gene TRBD1, 6 bases. Germline V gene lookup returns CDR1 SGHRS and CDR2 YFSETQ. The CDR3 runs 12 residues. The V gene lost 4 bases and the J gene lost 7 bases, with 11 bases spanning the gap. The CDR3 sequence: CASSPQGSGYTF. The CDR3 nucleotides are TGCGCCAGCAGCCCACAGGGAAGTGGCTACACCTTC.

The chain links TRBV18 to TRBJ2-7; 9 positions match TRBD1. Looked up from germline, CDR1 is KGHSH and CDR2 is LQKENI. This CDR3 has 15 residues. V was clipped by 1 base and J by 6 bases; unmatched bases: 7. This chain's CDR3 is CASSPLDRGFGEQYF. Written as DNA, the CDR3 is TGTGCCAGCTCACCACTGGACAGGGGATTTGGCGAGCAGTACTTC.

This clonotype was recorded many times. The rearrangement joins TRBV20-1 to TRBJ2-1; 12 bases are a match to TRBD2. This CDR3 has 15 amino acids. The V gene's germline CDR1 is DFQATT and CDR2 SNEGSKA (reference sequence). The V gene end was trimmed by 0 bases and the J gene end by 6 bases; junction bases not matched to a gene: 3. In DNA, the CDR3 is TGCAGTGCTAGAGACCCTAGCGGGAGGGCCAATGAGCAGTTCTTC. Protein product: CSARDPSGRANEQFF.

This clonotype was found many times. This rearrangement joins TRBV20-1 to TRBJ1-4; D is unclear. Germline V gene lookup returns CDR1 DFQATT and CDR2 SNEGSKA (reference sequence). Trimming left V 3 bases short and J 7 bases short, with 3 bases between. There are 10 residues in the CDR3. CDR3 bases: TGCAGTGCTAGCGGTGAAAAACTGTTTTTT. Amino acid sequence: CSASGEKLFF.

There are many counts of this clonotype. This chain links TRBV5-1 with TRBJ1-2; D possibly corresponds to TRBD1 (6 bases). CDR1 and CDR2 from the germline V gene are SGHRS and YFSETQ. The CDR3 is made up of 15 amino acids. V lost 4 bases to trimming and J lost 3 bases, with 16 bases between them. DNA of the CDR3: TGCGCCAGCAGCAACCGGGACACTTCCGACTATGGCTACACCTTC. It translates to CASSNRDTSDYGYTF. The full variable domain, completed using reference TRBV5-1 and TRBJ1-2, is KAGVTQTPRYLIKTRGQQVTLSCSPISGHRSVSWYQQTPGQGLQFLFEYFSETQRNKGNFPGRFSGRQFSNSRSEMNVSTLELGDSALYLCASSNRDTSDYGYTFGSGTRLTVV.

This clonotype occurred a few times. The V call is TRBV5-4, the J call TRBJ1-2; D call uncertain. CDR1 is SGHNT, CDR2 YYREEE, per germline (reference sequence). The CDR3 spans 13 residues. Trimming cost V 4 bases and J 8 bases, with 15 bases left between them. The CDR3 is CASSRATEGGYTF. The DNA of the CDR3 is TGTGCCAGCAGCCGGGCTACGGAGGGAGGCTACACCTTC.

This clonotype was observed a handful of times. This chain uses TRBV10-3 with TRBJ1-2, with 8 bases matching TRBD1. This CDR3 has 16 amino acids. Trimming removed 0 bases from V and 7 bases from J; junction bases left unmatched: 10. From germline, CDR1 is ENHRY and CDR2 SYGVKD. The CDR3 DNA reads as TGTGCCATCAGTGAGTCGGGACCGACAGGGGCAAGTGGCTACACCTTC. Its translation: CAISESGPTGASGYTF.

This clonotype has only a few counts. CDR3 sequence (DNA): TGCGCCAGCAGCTGGGGACCGGCCAGGGAGCAGTTCTTC. Translating it yields CASSWGPAREQFF. J is TRBJ2-1 and V is TRBV5-1, with D perhaps assigned TRBD1 or TRBD2 (5 bases each). V lost 3 bases to trimming and J lost 10 bases, with 14 bases between them. CDR1 is SGHRS and CDR2 is YFSETQ in the germline V gene. The CDR3 extends over 13 amino acids. The full variable domain, in which reference TRBV5-1 and TRBJ2-1 provide the parts outside the CDR3, is KAGVTQTPRYLIKTRGQQVTLSCSPISGHRSVSWYQQTPGQGLQFLFEYFSETQRNKGNFPGRFSGRQFSNSRSEMNVSTLELGDSALYLCASSWGPAREQFFGPGTRLTVL.